This T cell receptor beta chain emerged from a study of shared clonotypes between healthy human individuals. The table came from immunoSEQ multiplex PCR; TCRdb's copy has only in-frame clones and leaves some out. Among roughly 2.5 million clones listed, more than 80% were seen once. V gave up 5 bases and J gave up 3 bases, with 11 bases separating them. The CDR3 length is 13 residues. From germline, CDR1 is SGHAT and CDR2 FQNNGV. The rearrangement uses TRBV11-2 and TRBJ2-7; possibly TRBD2 for D (5 bases). The TCR was taken from a man younger than 35 in good health. The specimen was naive CD4+ T cells sorted from blood. As for subset: CD45RA+ positively selected. CDR3 bases: TGTGCCAGCAGCGGACTGAAACTCTACGAGCAGTACTTC. Its protein product is CASSGLKLYEQYF.